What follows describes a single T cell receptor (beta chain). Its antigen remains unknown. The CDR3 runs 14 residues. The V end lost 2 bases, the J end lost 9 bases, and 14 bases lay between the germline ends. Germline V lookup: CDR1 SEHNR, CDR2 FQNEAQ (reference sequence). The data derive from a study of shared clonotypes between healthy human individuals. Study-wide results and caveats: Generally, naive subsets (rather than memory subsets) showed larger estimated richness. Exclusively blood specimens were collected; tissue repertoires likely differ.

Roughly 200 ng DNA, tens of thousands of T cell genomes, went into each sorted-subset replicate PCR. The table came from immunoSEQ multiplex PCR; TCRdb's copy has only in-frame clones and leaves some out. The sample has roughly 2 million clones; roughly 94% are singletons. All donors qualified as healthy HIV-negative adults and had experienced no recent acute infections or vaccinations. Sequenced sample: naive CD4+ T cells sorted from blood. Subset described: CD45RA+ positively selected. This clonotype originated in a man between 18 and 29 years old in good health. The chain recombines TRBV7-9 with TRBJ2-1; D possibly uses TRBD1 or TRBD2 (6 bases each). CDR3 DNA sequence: TGTGCCAGCAGCTTAAACCAGAGGGGGGTTGAGCAGTTCTTC. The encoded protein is CASSLNQRGVEQFF.